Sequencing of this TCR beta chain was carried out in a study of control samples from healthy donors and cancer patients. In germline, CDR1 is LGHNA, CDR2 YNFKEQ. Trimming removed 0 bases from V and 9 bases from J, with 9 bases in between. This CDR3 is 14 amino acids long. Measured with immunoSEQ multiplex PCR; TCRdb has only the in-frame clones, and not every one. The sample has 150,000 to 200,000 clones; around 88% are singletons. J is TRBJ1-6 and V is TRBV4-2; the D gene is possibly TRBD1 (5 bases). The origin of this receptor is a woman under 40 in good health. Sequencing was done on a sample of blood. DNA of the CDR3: TGTGCCAGCAGCCAAGAAGAGGGGCTTTCACCCCTCCACTTT. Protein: CASSQEEGLSPLHF.